This entry features one TCR beta chain sequence. The data are from a study of Graves' ophthalmopathy and Graves' hyperthyroidism. RNA transcripts were the template, and TCR beta CDR3 regions were amplified from them. First-round RT-PCR used HTBI primers; second-round multiplex PCR followed. Each CDR3 protein gets one entry after TCRdb re-called the multiplex PCR reads with MiXCR. The sample has hundreds of thousands of distinct CDR3 sequences, 45% to 55% seen once. V dropped 4 bases and J dropped 6 bases, with 17 bases sitting between them. CDR1 is SGHRS and CDR2 is YFSETQ in the germline V gene. The CDR3 is made up of 15 amino acids.

This clonotype was obtained from an adult man with Graves' ophthalmopathy. The sequenced material came from peripheral blood. The chain has TRBV5-1 and TRBJ1-5; D not resolved. As DNA, the CDR3 is TGCGCCAGCAGCATAACGGACGGGAGGACTCAGCCCCAGCATTTT. Translated: CASSITDGRTQPQHF.